This passage covers 5 T cell receptor beta chains from one sample sequenced in a study of shared clonotypes between healthy human individuals. TCRdb keeps only in-frame clones here, not all; method: immunoSEQ multiplex PCR. This sample has about 2,200,000 clones; 85% to 95% occur once, and the top ten carry about 1.5%. Naive CD8 cells comprised CD45RO-negative, CCR7-positively selected cells, excluding terminally differentiated effector memory CD45RA+ cells. Input material: naive CD8+ T cells from PBMCs. These TCRs come from a man between 18 and 35 years old in good health. Some clones in this sample may be carry-over from other donors' samples.

This chain uses TRBV19 with TRBJ2-3; 9 bases fit TRBD1. CDR3 length: 16 amino acids. The J segment lost 8 bases and the V segment lost 3 bases, leaving 12 bases of the junction unmatched. Germline V gene sequence: CDR1 LNHDA, CDR2 SQIVND (reference sequence). The CDR3 nucleotides are TGTGCCAGTAGTATCCCCGGGACAGGGAGGTCTTCTACGCAGTATTTT. This encodes CASSIPGTGRSSTQYF.

The rearrangement uses TRBV5-1 and TRBJ2-1; 12 nucleotides align to TRBD2. With 7 bases clipped from V and 2 bases from J, the junction kept 1 base outside the gene matches. The CDR3 contains 14 residues. Per germline, CDR1 SGHRS and CDR2 YFSETQ. CDR3 nucleotide sequence: TGCGCCAGCCGACTAGCGGGAGCCTACAATGAGCAGTTCTTC. This gives the protein CASRLAGAYNEQFF.

The V call is TRBV2, the J call TRBJ2-1; D is unclear. The germline CDR1 and CDR2 sequences are SNHLY and FYNNEI. V lost 1 base to trimming and J lost 3 bases, with 13 bases between them. This CDR3 spans 16 amino acids. This CDR3 is CASSEVGGLSYNEQFF. For the CDR3, the DNA is TGTGCCAGCAGTGAAGTTGGTGGGTTGAGCTACAATGAGCAGTTCTTC.

The chain links TRBV5-5 to TRBJ1-2, with a tentative D call TRBD1 (5 bases). The V and J ends lost 4 bases and 2 bases respectively, with 21 bases between them. This CDR3 comprises 17 residues. The germline gives CDR1 SGHKS, CDR2 YYEKEE (reference sequence). CDR3 protein: CASSPKSGTKLNYGYTF. CDR3 in DNA: TGTGCCAGCAGCCCTAAATCCGGGACCAAGCTAAACTATGGCTACACCTTC. Combining the CDR3 with reference TRBV5-5 and TRBJ1-2 gives the whole variable domain DAGVTQSPTHLIKTRGQQVTLRCSPISGHKSVSWYQQVLGQGPQFIFQYYEKEERGRGNFPDRFSARQFPNYSSELNVNALLLGDSALYLCASSPKSGTKLNYGYTFGSGTRLTVV.

The chain links TRBV19 to TRBJ1-1; D ambiguous. Trimming left V 5 bases short and J 4 bases short, with 17 bases between. CDR1 is LNHDA, CDR2 SQIVND, per germline (reference sequence). The CDR3 covers 15 residues. CDR3 residues: CASSPITKRATEAFF. CDR3 in DNA: TGTGCCAGTAGTCCCATCACAAAGAGGGCCACTGAAGCTTTCTTT. The complete variable domain, with remaining parts taken from reference TRBV19 and TRBJ1-1, reads DGGITQSPKYLFRKEGQNVTLSCEQNLNHDAMYWYRQDPGQGLRLIYYSQIVNDFQKGDIAEGYSVSREKKESFPLTVTSAQKNPTAFYLCASSPITKRATEAFFGQGTRLTVV.